The present T cell receptor (beta chain) was sequenced within a study of T-cell reconstitution after alpha-beta-depleted transplantation in children. This clonotype has ten or more counts. The antigen remains unidentified. Findings and limits, study-wide: There were reportedly several hundred expanded graft clones from which alpha-beta T cells came about two months after transplant. Elevated TCRbeta diversity at day 60 was traced, in some patients, to surviving recipient T cells and thymic progenitors. At the one-year point after transplant, T-cell counts and TCRbeta diversity were found to come mostly from T cells that had been newly produced.

Unique molecular identifiers featured in how the TCRbeta library was prepared. MiXCR, run by TCRdb on the PCR reads, gives a single entry per CDR3 protein. This table holds about 300,000 distinct CDR3 sequences, 10% found once. CDR1 SGHTA and CDR2 FQGNSA come from the germline V gene. The CDR3 extends over 14 amino acids. V was trimmed by 1 base and J by 7 bases, leaving 13 bases between them. This TCR was recovered from a boy younger than two with acute myeloid leukemia, due to receive a stem cell transplant. The V gene is TRBV7-2, the J gene TRBJ1-1; tentative D call: TRBD1 (5 bases). Sequenced here: PBMCs, sampled before TCRalphabeta/CD19-depleted stem cell transplant. The CDR3 DNA is TGTGCCAGCAGCTTAGTAGTGGCGGGGGTTGAAGCTTTCTTT. Translation gives CASSLVVAGVEAFF.